This T cell receptor (beta chain) was obtained from a study of response to subunit inactivated influenza vaccine. The CDR3 length is 20 residues. Germline loops: CDR1 KGHDR, CDR2 SFDVKD. Comments on this clonotype: Its ends do not fully match the called genes, so a read error is possible.

TCRdb processed the RT-PCR reads anew with MiXCR; each CDR3 protein has one entry. The repertoire has hundreds of thousands of distinct CDR3 sequences, around 11% of them found once; the top ten carry about 11%. This same sample was also taken into another study, of T cells expressing NK-cell markers. That report adds: Production of TCR beta cDNA relied on 5'RACE template switching with UMIs. Cells sorted as CD3+CD56+NKG2C+, CD3+CD56+NKG2C- and CD3+CD56-NKG2C+ T cells supplied the TCR beta repertoires. With respect to HCMV, seven of the eight sequenced donors were seropositive, and one was seronegative. The dominant NKG2C+ clonotypes represented about 1.0-7.0% of CD8+ T cells in over 5 donors. Similarly, these clonotypes led the CD3+CD56-NKG2C+ fraction as well in a handful of donors.

The rearrangement links TRBV24-1 to TRBJ2-1; 8 positions agree with TRBD2. This specimen consisted of PBMCs from blood, obtained on the day of vaccination. The clonotype comes from a man aged 45-65 years who received an inactivated influenza vaccine. The CDR3, as DNA: TGTGCCACCATTGATCCCGAAAAACCGCTTAGCGGGGTCTCCTACAATGAGCAGTTCTTC. Translating gives CATIDPEKPLSGVSYNEQFF.